This is a list of T cell receptor beta chains from one sample in a study of CD8+CD57+ T cells in acquired aplastic anemia. Via MiXCR, TCRdb re-called the reads, giving one row per CDR3 protein. Seen here are 200,000 to 250,000 distinct CDR3 sequences, 65% observed once, and the top ten hold about three fifths. The sequenced material came from sorted CD4+, CD8+, or CD8+CD57+ T cells (not recorded which) from PBMCs. Source of these receptors: a human donor with aplastic anemia. Each CDR3 is given with its conserved first and last residue. D genes are given only for firm matches. Expanded clones are given a class, and other clones once, few, many or no size at all.

>few|TRBJ2-1|-|TRBV5-1|15
TGCGCCAGCAGCTTGGCGGTGGGGGTGTACAATGAGCAGTTCTTC
CASSLAVGVYNEQFF
>-|TRBJ1-2|-|TRBV12-3/TRBV12-4|14
TGTGCCAGCAGCGGCAGGAACTACATCTATGGCTACACCTTC
CASSGRNYIYGYTF
>many|TRBJ2-7|-|TRBV9|14
TGTGCCAGCGGCCGCGGGGACAGAGCCTACGAGCAGTACTTC
CASGRGDRAYEQYF
>-|TRBJ1-1|-|TRBV20-1|14
TGCAGTGCTAATCGACGGATCATGAACACTGAAGCTTTCTTT
CSANRRIMNTEAFF
>many|TRBJ2-7|-|TRBV6-1|11
TGTGCCAGCAGTGAAGCGTACGAGCAGTACTTC
CASSEAYEQYF
>-|TRBJ1-2|-|TRBV29-1|11
TGCAGCGTTGTGACAGTCTATGGCTACACCTTC
CSVVTVYGYTF
>few|TRBJ1-2|-|TRBV20-1|11
TGCAGTGCTAGCGGGGGCTATGGCTACACCTTC
CSASGGYGYTF
>-|TRBJ1-2|-|TRBV25-1|11
TGTGCCAGCAGGCAGGGCTATGGCTACACCTTC
CASRQGYGYTF
>-|TRBJ1-1|-|TRBV9|15
TGTGCCAGCAGCGTAGGGGGGGCCATGGACACTGAAGCTTTCTTT
CASSVGGAMDTEAFF
>-|TRBJ2-7|TRBD2|TRBV20-1|13
TGCAGTTCCGTTCCCCTAGCGGGAGGGCCAATTTACTTC
CSSVPLAGGPIYF
>-|TRBJ1-2|-|TRBV2|14
TGTGCCAGCAGTGGAGGGGGGAGCCTCGGTGGCTACACCTTC
CASSGGGSLGGYTF
>-|TRBJ1-1|-|TRBV7-6|14
TGTGCCAGCAGCCGAGCGGGGGGCAATTCTGAAGCTTTCTTT
CASSRAGGNSEAFF
>-|TRBJ1-2|-|TRBV25-1|16
TGTGCCAGCAGTGGCGACCTACCCGGAAATTCCTATGGCTACACCTTC
CASSGDLPGNSYGYTF
>-|TRBJ2-2|-|TRBV15|17
TGTGCCACCAGCAGAGATCAGGGGGGGTTAAGCACCGGGGAGCTGTTTTTT
CATSRDQGGLSTGELFF
>-|TRBJ1-2|-|TRBV7-3|13
TGTGCCAGCAGCTTATCAGGGTTTGATGGCTACACCTTC
CASSLSGFDGYTF
>-|TRBJ1-4|TRBD1|TRBV2|14
TGTGCCAGCAGAACAGGGGAGGTTAATGAAAAACTGTTTTTT
CASRTGEVNEKLFF
>-|TRBJ1-3|-|TRBV29-1|11
TGCAGCGTTGAAGTGGGAGACACCATATATTTT
CSVEVGDTIYF
>-|TRBJ1-6|-|TRBV20-1|13
TGCAGCGGCGTAGTGACAGGACACTCACCCCTCCACTTT
CSGVVTGHSPLHF
>-|TRBJ1-4|-|TRBV19|13
TGTGCCAGTAGTAGGGAAGGGGTGAAAAAACTGTTTTTT
CASSREGVKKLFF
>-|TRBJ2-7|TRBD1|TRBV5-1|13
TGCGCCAGCAGCTGGCAGGGGGCGGGGGAGCAGTACTTC
CASSWQGAGEQYF
>-|TRBJ1-2|TRBD1|TRBV5-1|14
TGCGCCAGCAGCTTGACAGGGGATAACTATGGCTACACCTTC
CASSLTGDNYGYTF
>once|TRBJ2-3|TRBD1|TRBV7-8|16
TGTGCCAGCAGCTTAGGGGACAGTTATCGCACAGATACGCAGTATTTT
CASSLGDSYRTDTQYF
>-|TRBJ2-7|-|TRBV7-9|18
TGTGCCAGCAGCTTAGCGCCGCCCCAACCGGACAGCTCCTACGAGCAGTACTTC
CASSLAPPQPDSSYEQYF
>once|TRBJ1-1|-|TRBV10-3|14
TGTGCCATCAGTGATCCCCCCAAGAACACTGAAGCTTTCTTT
CAISDPPKNTEAFF
>-|TRBJ2-7|-|TRBV4-1|17
TGCGCCAGCAGCCCACAGACAGAATGGACCGGTAACTACGAGCAGTACTTC
CASSPQTEWTGNYEQYF
>few|TRBJ2-5|-|TRBV14|12
TGTGCCAGCAGCTCGGCGAGGGAGACCCAGTACTTC
CASSSARETQYF
>once|TRBJ1-3|-|TRBV5-6|17
TGTGCCAGCAGCTTACAGGGCTCCTACCTATCAGGAAACACCATATATTTT
CASSLQGSYLSGNTIYF
>-|TRBJ2-1|TRBD2|TRBV9|14
TGTGCCAGCAGCTCCCAGACTAGCGTCGATGAGCAGTTCTTC
CASSSQTSVDEQFF
>few|TRBJ2-7|TRBD2|TRBV24-1|14
TGTGCCACCAGTGATTCGGGAGGGGCCCGGGAGCAGTACTTC
CATSDSGGAREQYF
>-|TRBJ2-7|TRBD1|TRBV28|14
TGTGCCAGCAGTCGGACAGGGGTCTCCTACGAGCAGTACTTC
CASSRTGVSYEQYF
>-|TRBJ2-7|-|TRBV5-5|15
TGCGCCAGCAGCTTGGCCATGGACTACTCCTACGAGCAGTACTTC
CASSLAMDYSYEQYF
>-|TRBJ2-2|TRBD2|TRBV10-2|20
TGCGCCAGCAGTGTGCCAAGGACTAGCGGGGGGCAGGGAGTCGCCGGGGAGCTGTTTTTT
CASSVPRTSGGQGVAGELFF
>-|TRBJ2-7|-|TRBV9|13
TGTGCCAGCAGCGGACCTTGGGTCGGTGAGCAGTACTTC
CASSGPWVGEQYF
>-|TRBJ1-6|-|TRBV15|19
TGTGCCACCAGCAGAGTCCGAGGGGCAGGGAGCTCCTATAATTCACCCCTCCACTTT
CATSRVRGAGSSYNSPLHF
>-|TRBJ2-3|TRBD2|TRBV20-1|14
TGCAGTGCAAGGGCCCTAGCGGGACCGATACGCACGTATTTT
CSARALAGPIRTYF
>-|TRBJ2-1|-|TRBV5-6|13
TGTGCCAGCAGCCCCGGCGGGGCCAATGAGCAGTTCTTC
CASSPGGANEQFF
>once|TRBJ1-1|TRBD1|TRBV20-1|12
TGCAGTGCTAGGGTGGCAGGGGGCGAAGCTTTCTTT
CSARVAGGEAFF
>-|TRBJ1-6|-|TRBV2|15
TGTGCCAGCAGTTCACAGGCCCTAGGGGGATCACCCCTCCACTTT
CASSSQALGGSPLHF
>once|TRBJ2-3|-|TRBV7-2|13
TGTGCCAGCAGCTCGGACTACACAGATACGCAGTATTTT
CASSSDYTDTQYF
>-|TRBJ1-1|-|TRBV15|14
TGTGCCACCAGCAGAGATGGCCGGACAGCGGAAGCTTTCTTT
CATSRDGRTAEAFF
>-|TRBJ2-3|-|TRBV24-1|12
TGTGCCACCAGGGATTTTGCAGATACGCAGTATTTT
CATRDFADTQYF
>many|TRBJ2-1|TRBD2|TRBV6-4|15
TGTGCCAGCAGTGACTCTAGCGGGGGGGCCAATGAGCAGTTCTTC
CASSDSSGGANEQFF
>many|TRBJ2-7|-|TRBV5-6|16
TGTGCCAGCAGCTTGGCCTTCGAGCGAGTCCCCTACGAGCAGTACTTC
CASSLAFERVPYEQYF
>-|TRBJ2-1|-|TRBV29-1|11
TGCAGCGTTGCCGCAAACAATGAGCAGTTCTTC
CSVAANNEQFF
>-|TRBJ1-6|-|TRBV7-6|14
TGTGCCAGCAGCGCGGGCGGCGGCCACTCACCCCTCCACTTT
CASSAGGGHSPLHF
>-|TRBJ1-2|-|TRBV9|15
TGTGCCAGCAGCGTAGCTGGGAGCAGAATTAATGGCTACACCTTC
CASSVAGSRINGYTF
>once|TRBJ1-3|-|TRBV20-1|10
TGCAGCGTCGTCGGAAACACCATATATTTT
CSVVGNTIYF
>-|TRBJ2-7|TRBD1|TRBV7-2|13
TGTGCCAGCAGCGGACAGGTCTCCTACGAGCAGTACTTC
CASSGQVSYEQYF
>once|TRBJ1-5|-|TRBV7-9|14
TGTGCCAGCAGCTTAGCACAGAGCAATCAGCCCCAGCATTTT
CASSLAQSNQPQHF
>-|TRBJ1-5|-|TRBV7-9|12
TGTGCCAGCAGCTTAGAAGATCAGCCCCAGCATTTT
CASSLEDQPQHF
>-|TRBJ2-3|-|TRBV7-9|13
TGTGCCAGCAGCCACCTCCGCACAGATACGCAGTATTTT
CASSHLRTDTQYF
>-|TRBJ1-1|-|TRBV7-3|13
TGTGCCAGCAGCCCAGGCTGGGACACTGAAGCTTTCTTT
CASSPGWDTEAFF
>-|TRBJ2-7|-|TRBV11-1|16
TGTGCCAGCAGCTTAATAGCAGGCCAGAGAGACTACGAGCAGTACTTC
CASSLIAGQRDYEQYF
>-|TRBJ2-3|TRBD2|TRBV20-1|15
TGCAGTGCGGGGGAGGGATCCGACAGAGGTGATACGCAGTATTTT
CSAGEGSDRGDTQYF
>-|TRBJ2-7|TRBD1|TRBV7-6|14
TGTGCCAGCAGCGCGGGACAGGGGGGGTACGAGCAGTACTTC
CASSAGQGGYEQYF